This entry describes one TCR beta chain. There are 14 residues in the CDR3. The germline gives CDR1 KGHSH, CDR2 LQKENI. The V and J ends lost 3 bases and 3 bases, in that order; junction bases with no gene match: 4. This entry comes from a study of blood T cell repertoires in COVID-19. Study information: Specimens from acute and convalescent COVID-19 originated in the United States, Italy and Spain. T cells, B-cell-depleted T cells, or PBMCs supplied cDNA or gDNA.

As originally analysed: Counts of nucleated cells, estimated from reference gene primer amplification, were obtained. The repertoire was sequenced with immunoSEQ multiplex PCR; TCRdb's copy has only in-frame clones and lacks some. D and trimming come from the DNA, and the V and J calls and clone size come from that table. The table lists 120,000 or so clones, roughly 91% of them singletons, with about 1.6% in the top ten. V and J are TRBV18 and TRBJ2-7; TRBD1 aligns across 8 bases. This receptor was taken from a human donor in a cohort sampled during active COVID-19. Sequencing input: peripheral blood. CDR3 DNA sequence: TGTGCCAGCTCACCCCAGGGGGCCGACTACGAGCAGTACTTC. It codes for CASSPQGADYEQYF. The full variable domain, its missing parts supplied by reference TRBV18 and TRBJ2-7, is NAGVMQNPRHLVRRRGQEARLRCSPMKGHSHVYWYRQLPEEGLKFMVYLQKENIIDESGMPKERFSAEFPKEGPSILRIQQVVRGDSAAYFCASSPQGADYEQYFGPGTRLTVT.